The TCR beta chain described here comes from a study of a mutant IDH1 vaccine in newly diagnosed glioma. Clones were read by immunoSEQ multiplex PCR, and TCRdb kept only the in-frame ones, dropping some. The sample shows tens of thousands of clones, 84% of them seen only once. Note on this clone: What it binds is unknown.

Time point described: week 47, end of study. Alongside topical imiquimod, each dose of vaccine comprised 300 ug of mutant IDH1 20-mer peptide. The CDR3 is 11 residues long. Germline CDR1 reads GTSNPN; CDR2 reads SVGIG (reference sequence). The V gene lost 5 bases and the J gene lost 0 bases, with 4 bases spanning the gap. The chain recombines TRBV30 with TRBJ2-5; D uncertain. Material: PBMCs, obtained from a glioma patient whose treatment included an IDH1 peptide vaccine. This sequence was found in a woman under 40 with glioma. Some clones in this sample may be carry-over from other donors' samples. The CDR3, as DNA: TGTGCCTGGGGGGACCAAGAGACCCAGTACTTC. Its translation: CAWGDQETQYF.